This is a list of T cell receptor beta chains from one sample in a study of long-term antiretroviral therapy in people with HIV. The assay was immunoSEQ multiplex PCR, and TCRdb's table has in-frame clones only and misses some. The sample records tens of thousands of clones, roughly 80% being singletons. Sequenced material: unsorted PBMCs, taken 1.6 years after starting antiretroviral therapy. The receptors shown here come from a man aged 35 to 55 with HIV. Both conserved end residues are part of each CDR3. The D gene is left open where the match is weak. Clone size is stated in some rows and not others, as once, few, many or a class when expanded.

d_call,v_call,j_call,clone_size,cdr3_aa,cdr3_nt
.,TRBV2,TRBJ2-7,.,CASSDGGAGYEQYF,TGTGCCAGCAGTGATGGGGGGGCAGGTTACGAGCAGTACTTC
TRBD1,TRBV9,TRBJ1-1,.,CASSATRQGEAFF,TGTGCCAGCAGCGCCACCAGACAGGGTGAAGCTTTCTTT
.,TRBV6-5,TRBJ2-7,.,CASSLGTAYEQYF,TGTGCCAGCAGTCTTGGGACCGCCTACGAGCAGTACTTC
.,TRBV2,TRBJ1-6,few,CASSQTPSPLHF,TGTGCCAGCAGTCAGACCCCCTCACCCCTCCACTTT
.,TRBV6-5,TRBJ1-1,medium-sized,CASSLAASNTEAFF,TGTGCCAGCAGTTTGGCAGCTTCGAACACTGAAGCTTTCTTT
.,TRBV25-1,TRBJ1-2,.,CASSESTGAGYGYTF,TGTGCCAGCAGTGAAAGCACGGGGGCCGGCTATGGCTACACCTTC
.,TRBV6-1,TRBJ2-7,.,CASSDGGYEQYF,TGTGCCAGCAGTGATGGGGGATACGAGCAGTACTTC
TRBD2,TRBV6-5,TRBJ2-1,.,CASSRGRVSGGEQFF,TGTGCCAGCTCTAGAGGGAGGGTATCCGGAGGTGAGCAGTTCTTC
.,TRBV10-2,TRBJ2-2,.,CAITDWTGELFF,TGCGCCATTACCGACTGGACCGGGGAGCTGTTTTTT
.,TRBV5-1,TRBJ2-7,.,CASSLIADEQYF,TGCGCCAGCAGCTTGATAGCGGACGAGCAGTACTTC
TRBD1,TRBV13,TRBJ1-4,.,CASNRQGANEKLFF,TGTGCCAGCAACAGACAGGGAGCGAATGAAAAACTGTTTTTT
.,TRBV6-1,TRBJ1-5,.,CASSGIGLWNQPQHF,TGTGCCAGCAGCGGAATCGGATTGTGGAATCAGCCCCAGCATTTT
TRBD1,TRBV11-2,TRBJ2-2,.,CASSSAGQGYSGELFF,TGTGCCAGCAGCTCAGCGGGACAGGGCTATTCCGGGGAGCTGTTTTTT
.,TRBV7-2,TRBJ1-6,few,CASSLMGQGVSPLHF,TGTGCCAGCAGCTTAATGGGCCAGGGAGTTTCACCCCTCCACTTT
TRBD2,TRBV4-2,TRBJ2-1,.,CASSPGLSNNEQFF,TGTGCCAGCAGCCCGGGACTATCCAACAATGAGCAGTTCTTC
.,TRBV9,TRBJ2-1,.,CASSGRQDLSYNEQFF,TGTGCCAGCAGCGGACGACAGGACCTCTCCTACAATGAGCAGTTCTTC
TRBD1,TRBV9,TRBJ1-4,once,CASSALGTGSEKLFF,TGTGCCAGCAGCGCCCTAGGGACAGGGAGTGAAAAACTGTTTTTT